The clone carrying this T cell receptor (beta chain) has just one count. The antigen remains undetermined. These data belong to a study of identifying expanded T cells in peripheral blood. Broader study findings: Variance in clone template counts between roughly 2-week samples significantly increased with total template count across all healthy donors. About 1.2 clones differed between technical replicates, versus about 16 and 19 over time.

Healthy donors had no documented immune events, such as infections, while sampled. The CDR3 totals 16 residues. TCRdb keeps only in-frame clones here, not all; method: immunoSEQ multiplex PCR. The sample shows 100,000 to 150,000 clones, over 65% of them seen only once. The source is a person aged 18 to 75 in good health. The sample consisted of blood. The chain couples TRBV21-1 to TRBJ2-7; TRBD1 is the table's D call, not checked against the DNA. TRBV21-1 is given as a pseudogene. The CDR3 protein is CASRTARDRGRYEQYF. The CDR3 DNA sequence: TGTGCCAGCAGAACCGCCCGGGACAGGGGGAGGTACGAGCAGTACTTC.